One sample yielded the 19 T cell receptor beta chains listed below, sequenced in a study of spatial heterogeneity in lung cancer. The antigens of these receptors remain unknown. Time point specified: sample taken at primary tumor resection. Study findings and constraints: Tumoral mutation counts were tracked by counts of expanded intratumoral alpha and beta TCRs.

A single record per CDR3 protein comes from TCRdb applying MiXCR to the 5' RACE reads. Of around 100,000 distinct CDR3 sequences in the sample, 4.4% are singletons; the top ten hold 21%. The sample consisted of lung tumor tissue, taken at surgery. The receptor set was obtained from a male donor with early-stage non-small cell lung cancer.

This clonotype showed up many times. The chain combines TRBV28 with TRBJ2-3, with TRBD2 as a possible D gene (7 bases). Trimming cost V 2 bases and J 6 bases, with 15 bases left between them. The CDR3 spans 15 residues. Per the germline V gene, CDR1 is MDHEN and CDR2 is SYDVKM. In DNA form, the CDR3 reads TGTGCCAGCAGTTTACTGAGCGGGACATACGATACGCAGTATTTT. Encoded protein: CASSLLSGTYDTQYF.

Many counts were recorded for this clonotype. The rearrangement joins TRBV6-1 to TRBJ2-3; D gene unclear. The CDR3 runs to 14 residues. The V gene lost 6 bases and the J gene lost 1 base, with 11 bases spanning the gap. Germline V gives CDR1 MNHNS, CDR2 SASEGT. CDR3 bases: TGTGCCAGCAGGTCAACCCTGGGCACAGATACGCAGTATTTT. This gives the protein CASRSTLGTDTQYF.

This clonotype was seen many times. The V call is TRBV7-9, the J call TRBJ1-4; D unresolved. The CDR3 is 12 residues long. V shed 5 bases and J shed 8 bases, with 9 bases lying between them. Looked up from germline, CDR1 is SEHNR and CDR2 is FQNEAQ (reference sequence). The CDR3 reads CASSETVEKLFF. DNA for the CDR3: TGTGCCAGCAGCGAGACGGTAGAAAAACTGTTTTTT.

The sample holds many counts of this clonotype. This CDR3 reads CASSPPERDDNYGYTF. As DNA, the CDR3 is TGTGCCAGCAGTCCCCCTGAGAGGGACGATAACTATGGCTACACCTTC. This sequence joins TRBV11-2 and TRBJ1-2; a weak D match, TRBD1 (5 bases). V dropped 6 bases and J dropped 1 base, with 18 bases sitting between them. The CDR3 runs 16 residues. In germline, CDR1 is SGHAT, CDR2 FQNNGV.

This clonotype was recorded many times. The CDR3 DNA is TGTGCCAGCACCCCTCTTGGGGGGCAAGAGACCCAGTACTTC. This translates into CASTPLGGQETQYF. The V call is TRBV2, the J call TRBJ2-5, with a weak D call TRBD2 (6 bases). Germline V CDR1 and CDR2: SNHLY, FYNNEI. The ends were cut back, 7 bases at V and 2 bases at J, with 14 bases in the middle. CDR3 length: 14 amino acids.

This clonotype was counted ten times or more. The V gene is TRBV12-3 or TRBV12-4, the J gene TRBJ1-2; maybe TRBD1 (5 bases). V was cut by 3 bases and J by 5 bases, with 16 bases left in between. The CDR3 is 15 amino acids. CDR3 residues: CASSLDNMDVYGYTF. Here the CDR3 DNA reads TGTGCCAGCAGTTTGGACAACATGGACGTATATGGCTACACCTTC.

In its sample, this clonotype was seen many times. The CDR3 sequence: CASSDTSGNYEQYF. In DNA form, the CDR3 reads TGTGCCAGCAGCGATACTAGCGGCAACTACGAGCAGTACTTC. This rearrangement joins TRBV7-9 to TRBJ2-7; 8 bases are a match to TRBD2. CDR1 is SEHNR, CDR2 FQNEAQ, per germline (reference sequence). The CDR3 loop spans 14 amino acids. Trimming removed 5 bases from V and 3 bases from J; junction bases left unmatched: 6.

This clonotype has a count of ten or more. V gene TRBV5-1 combines with J gene TRBJ1-2; D is uncertain. CDR3 size: 14 residues. Germline-derived CDR1 and CDR2 are SGHRS and YFSETQ. Trimming took off 1 base at V and 0 bases at J, with 7 bases between the two ends. The CDR3 protein is CASSLNSANYGYTF. In DNA, the CDR3 is TGCGCCAGCAGCTTGAATTCAGCTAACTATGGCTACACCTTC.

This clonotype was seen only a few times. The chain has TRBV7-4 and TRBJ2-3; TRBD1 is a possible D gene (6 bases). Germline V lookup: CDR1 SGHVT, CDR2 SQSDAQ. This CDR3 has 12 amino acids. V was cut by 6 bases and J by 3 bases, with 7 bases left in between. The CDR3 coding sequence is TGTGCCAGCAGTACAGGGACAGATACGCAGTATTTT. Translation gives CASSTGTDTQYF.

This clonotype was detected a few times. The chain recombines TRBV11-2 with TRBJ2-4; the D gene is possibly TRBD2 (6 bases). The CDR3 has 21 amino acids. Per germline, CDR1 SGHAT and CDR2 FQNNGV. Trimming took 5 bases from V and 2 from J, leaving 31 bases between them. The DNA of the CDR3 is TGTGCCAGCAGCACCCGATCTGGCGCTGGGACTGTGGTCGGGTCCAAAAACATTCAGTACTTC. Translating gives CASSTRSGAGTVVGSKNIQYF.

This clonotype has at least ten counts. The chain employs TRBV7-9 and TRBJ1-3, with TRBD1 matching 10 bases. Trimming took 5 bases from V and 3 from J; bases not matched to a gene: 1. The CDR3 loop spans 14 amino acids. The germline CDR1 and CDR2 sequences are SEHNR and FQNEAQ (reference sequence). CDR3 loop: CASSRDRGGNTIYF. For the CDR3, the DNA is TGTGCCAGCAGCAGGGACAGGGGTGGAAACACCATATATTTT.

This clonotype appeared many times. J is TRBJ1-5 and V is TRBV5-8, with 8 bases fitting TRBD1. Trimming took 4 bases from V and 6 from J; bases not matched to a gene: 9. Per germline, CDR1 SGHTS and CDR2 YDEGEE. CDR3 length: 15 amino acids. In DNA form, the CDR3 reads TGTGCCAGCAGCACACAGGACAGGGTCGGTCAGCCCCAGCATTTT. Amino acids: CASSTQDRVGQPQHF. Based on the CDR3 plus reference TRBV5-8 and TRBJ1-5, the full variable domain is EAGVTQSPTHLIKTRGQQATLRCSPISGHTSVYWYQQALGLGLQFLLWYDEGEERNRGNFPPRFSGRQFPNYSSELNVNALELEDSALYLCASSTQDRVGQPQHFGDGTRLSIL.

The chain's CDR3 is CATSRGIAGGYNEQFF. CDR3 in DNA: TGTGCCACCAGCAGAGGGATAGCGGGAGGGTACAATGAGCAGTTCTTC. The V and J genes are TRBV15 and TRBJ2-1; TRBD2 matches 11 bases. The V gene end was trimmed by 1 base and the J gene end by 4 bases; junction bases not matched to a gene: 3. Germline V lookup: CDR1 LNHNV, CDR2 YYDKDF (reference sequence). CDR3 length equals 16 residues.

This clonotype was detected only a few times. The chain carries TRBV5-6 and TRBJ2-3, with D tentatively TRBD2 (6 bases). CDR1 is SGHDT, CDR2 YYEEEE, per germline. Trimming took 1 base from V and 6 from J, leaving 15 bases between them. The CDR3 runs 15 residues. This chain's CDR3 is CASSLLQAGGDTQYF. CDR3 nucleotides: TGTGCCAGCAGCTTGCTACAGGCTGGAGGGGATACGCAGTATTTT.

In the case of this clonotype: This may arise from a read error, as a much more abundant clone is one base away. The rearrangement links TRBV20-1 to TRBJ2-3; D remains unclear. The V and J ends lost 2 bases and 0 bases respectively, with 21 bases between them. This CDR3 spans 18 amino acids. Germline values: CDR1 DFQATT, CDR2 SNEGSKA (reference sequence). In DNA form, the CDR3 reads TGCAGTGCTAGACCTTCGCCAGGACCCTGGGCTAGCACAGATACGCAGTATTTT. Amino acid sequence: CSARPSPGPWASTDTQYF.

There are many counts of this clonotype. This chain joins TRBV12-3 or TRBV12-4 and TRBJ2-3; 10 bases line up with TRBD2. The CDR3 has 15 amino acids. V shed 5 bases, J shed 2 bases, and the junction held 4 bases outside the gene matches. DNA of the CDR3: TGTGCCAGCAGTCGACTAGCGGGCTCCACAGATACGCAGTATTTT. As protein: CASSRLAGSTDTQYF.

There are many counts of this clonotype. The chain joins TRBV20-1 to TRBJ2-3; TRBD2 is a possible D gene (5 bases). The CDR3 is 16 residues long. Trimming removed 7 bases at V and 4 bases at J, with 24 bases between. Germline CDR1 reads DFQATT; CDR2 reads SNEGSKA (reference sequence). Here the CDR3 DNA reads TGCAGTGTCCTCATGGGGTTCTGGGAGCGGCCAGATACGCAGTATTTT. Translated, it gives CSVLMGFWERPDTQYF.

This chain connects TRBV20-1 to TRBJ2-7; 11 bases line up with TRBD2. The trim removed 4 bases at V and 6 bases at J, leaving 8 bases unmatched. The CDR3 spans 14 residues. The V gene's germline CDR1 is DFQATT and CDR2 SNEGSKA (reference sequence). The DNA for the CDR3 is TGCAGTGCTATTCTCGAACTAGCGGGAGCCGAGCAGTACTTC. Residues: CSAILELAGAEQYF.

This clonotype has only a few counts. CDR3 sequence reads: CASSSLFRGHHGYTF. The CDR3 DNA reads as TGTGCCAGCAGTTCCCTCTTCCGGGGCCACCATGGCTACACCTTC. V gene TRBV6-5 combines with J gene TRBJ1-2, with D possibly TRBD1 on 5 matching bases. Germline CDR1 MNHEY, CDR2 SVGAGI. V lost 4 bases, J lost 6 bases, and 18 bases lay in between. The CDR3 runs to 15 residues.